This is a list of T cell receptor beta chains from one sample in a study of blood T cell dynamics during melanoma immunotherapy. Produced via immunoSEQ multiplex PCR; TCRdb's table is partial and in-frame only. In the table there are about 14,000 clones, approximately 84% of which are singletons. The sample was blood, taken from a patient treated with checkpoint blockade. These receptors were collected from a human donor with melanoma. Each CDR3 is given with its conserved first and last residue. Fields, in order: V gene, D gene, clone size, J gene, CDR3 DNA, CDR3 protein. D genes are given only for firm matches. Some rows mark clone size as missing; the rest say once, few, many or name a class of expanded clone.

TRBV4-1	TRBD1	few	TRBJ1-1	TGCGCCAGCAGCCATATTGGACAGGGAACTGAAGCTTTCTTT	CASSHIGQGTEAFF
TRBV4-3	-	-	TRBJ1-6	TGCGCCAGCAGCCAAGAAGGGCAGGGGAATTCACCCCTCCACTTT	CASSQEGQGNSPLHF
TRBV20-1	-	-	TRBJ2-2	TGCAGTGCTTACAACACCGGGGAGCTGTTTTTT	CSAYNTGELFF
TRBV5-1	-	few	TRBJ2-3	TGCGCCAGCAGCCTCCAAGGGGTGGTAGATACGCAGTATTTT	CASSLQGVVDTQYF
TRBV7-2	TRBD1	-	TRBJ1-4	TGTGCCAGCAGCACCCTGACAGGGGGGGCCGAAAAACTGTTTTTT	CASSTLTGGAEKLFF
TRBV6-5	-	-	TRBJ1-1	TGTGCCAGCAGTAAACGGAAGGCGGGGTCCACTGAAGCTTTCTTT	CASSKRKAGSTEAFF
TRBV7-3	-	-	TRBJ2-3	TGTGCCAGCACCCCCTTTAGTGGGAGAGCCCCAGATACGCAGTATTTT	CASTPFSGRAPDTQYF
TRBV2	TRBD1	-	TRBJ1-2	TGTGCCAGCAGCAGAGGACAGGGTGTCTATGGCTACACCTTC	CASSRGQGVYGYTF
TRBV5-4	TRBD1	-	TRBJ2-1	TGTGCCATCTCGACAGGGAGTAAGCAGTTCTTC	CAISTGSKQFF
TRBV6-5	TRBD1	-	TRBJ1-2	TGTGCCAGCAGTTACTCGGGGCAGGGGGCAGGCTACACCTTC	CASSYSGQGAGYTF
TRBV20-1	-	-	TRBJ2-2	TGCAGTGCCAGCGGTAGGGAGCTGTTTTTT	CSASGRELFF
TRBV5-6	-	-	TRBJ1-2	TGTGCCAGCAGCTTGCCGGGTCGATACTATGGCTACACCTTC	CASSLPGRYYGYTF
TRBV14	-	-	TRBJ1-1	TGTGCCAGCAGCCCTCCTCGGCAGGGCCGGAACACTGAAGCTTTCTTT	CASSPPRQGRNTEAFF
TRBV5-1	TRBD2	few	TRBJ2-2	TGCGCCAGCAGCGGTACGGGACTAGCGGGGGCAGGTGGCGGGGAGCTGTTTTTT	CASSGTGLAGAGGGELFF
TRBV5-4	-	few	TRBJ2-1	TGTGCCAGCAGCCCCGGAACTAGTTCGGGATACAATGAGCAGTTCTTC	CASSPGTSSGYNEQFF
TRBV6-5	TRBD2	-	TRBJ2-1	TGTGCCAGCAGCCCCTCCCTAGCGGCAAACAATGAGCAGTTCTTC	CASSPSLAANNEQFF
TRBV10-1	-	-	TRBJ1-6	TGCGCCAGCAGTGAGTCTACAGGCTCACCCCTCCACTTT	CASSESTGSPLHF
TRBV7-2	TRBD2	-	TRBJ2-5	TGTGCCAGCAGCTTGGGTAGCGGGGGGGGACAAGAGACCCAGTACTTC	CASSLGSGGGQETQYF
TRBV4-2	TRBD1	-	TRBJ1-2	TGTGCCAGCAGCCAAGAATGGGGACAGGGCGACGGCTACACCTTC	CASSQEWGQGDGYTF
TRBV7-8	TRBD1	-	TRBJ1-1	TGTGCCAGCAGCTTGGGACAGATGAACACTGAAGCTTTCTTT	CASSLGQMNTEAFF
TRBV19	TRBD2	-	TRBJ2-3	TGTGCCAGTAGTCCCCTAGCGGGGCCCGAGCGGGATACGCAGTATTTT	CASSPLAGPERDTQYF
TRBV6-5	-	-	TRBJ2-3	TGTGCCAGCAGTCGGGACCCCACAGATACGCAGTATTTT	CASSRDPTDTQYF
TRBV11-2	-	-	TRBJ1-2	TGTGCCAGCAGCTTAGGGCAGGTTAACTATGGCTACACCTTC	CASSLGQVNYGYTF
TRBV30	-	-	TRBJ1-2	TGTGCCTGGAGAAACTCCGGGGGGAGTCGTGGCTACACCTTC	CAWRNSGGSRGYTF
TRBV6-6	-	-	TRBJ1-1	TGTGCCAGCAGTTACTCAGCCGGGGGGAACACTGAAGCTTTCTTT	CASSYSAGGNTEAFF
TRBV11-2	-	-	TRBJ2-7	TGTGCCAGCAGCTTAAATCCCGGGAATCCCTACGAGCAGTACTTC	CASSLNPGNPYEQYF
TRBV5-6	-	-	TRBJ1-2	TGTGCCAGCAGCTTGAATAGGGACTATGGCTACACCTTC	CASSLNRDYGYTF
TRBV7-9	-	-	TRBJ2-1	TGTGCCAGCAGCTTATCGGGTGAGCAGTTCTTC	CASSLSGEQFF
TRBV29-1	-	-	TRBJ2-3	TGCAGCGTTGAGGCCACCCGAAGGGATACGCAGTATTTT	CSVEATRRDTQYF
TRBV5-1	TRBD1	-	TRBJ2-1	TGCGCCAGCAGCTCGGATGGACAGGCCTCCTACAATGAGCAGTTCTTC	CASSSDGQASYNEQFF
TRBV11-2	-	once	TRBJ2-7	TGTGCCAGCAGCTCATACCGGGACAAACGCCGCCACGAACAGTACTTC	CASSSYRDKRRHEQYF
TRBV11-1	-	-	TRBJ2-6	TGTGCCAGCAGCCCCCCAATGGGCTCTGGGGCCAACGTCCTGACTTTC	CASSPPMGSGANVLTF
TRBV30	-	-	TRBJ2-4	TGTGCCTGGGGCCCTACGCGGTCCCTAAACATTCAGTACTTC	CAWGPTRSLNIQYF
TRBV4-3	-	-	TRBJ2-3	TGCGCCAGCAGCCAAGAAACTAGACGCGACACAGATACGCAGTATTTT	CASSQETRRDTDTQYF
TRBV18	TRBD1	-	TRBJ1-6	TGTGCCAGCTCACCGGACAGGGGGCGGAATTCACCCCTCCACTTT	CASSPDRGRNSPLHF
TRBV4-1	TRBD1	-	TRBJ1-5	TGCGCCAGCAGCCAACACCTATCACCGGGACAGGGAAGCAATCAGCCCCAGCATTTT	CASSQHLSPGQGSNQPQHF
TRBV10-3	-	-	TRBJ1-2	TGTGCCATCAGTGAGTTCGAGGGATATGGCTACACCTTC	CAISEFEGYGYTF
TRBV19	TRBD1	-	TRBJ2-2	TGTGCCAGTAGATCGACAGGGGAGTTCACCGGGGAGCTGTTTTTT	CASRSTGEFTGELFF
TRBV5-4	-	once	TRBJ1-2	TGTGCCAGCAGCTTGCAACAGGTTAACAACTATGGCTACACCTTC	CASSLQQVNNYGYTF
TRBV4-2	-	-	TRBJ1-5	TGTGCCAGCAGCCAAGCACAGGACGGGACCAAGCCCCAGCATTTT	CASSQAQDGTKPQHF
TRBV18	-	-	TRBJ1-3	TGTGCCAGCTCACCAGGGCCGGGGGGCGCAACAGGAAACACCATATATTTT	CASSPGPGGATGNTIYF
TRBV5-1	-	-	TRBJ1-1	TGCGCCAGCAGCTTGCAGGGAGGTCTGAACACTGAAGCTTTCTTT	CASSLQGGLNTEAFF
TRBV11-1	-	-	TRBJ1-1	TGTGCCAGCAGCTTAGCACTCTCTAAAAATGAAGCTTTCTTT	CASSLALSKNEAFF
TRBV11-2	-	-	TRBJ2-2	TGTGCCAGCAGCCCCGCCCTATTAGCGGAACACACCGGGGAGCTGTTTTTT	CASSPALLAEHTGELFF
TRBV25-1	TRBD2	-	TRBJ2-1	TGTGCCAGCAGTTCCTCGACTAGCGGGGTGTACAATGAGCAGTTCTTC	CASSSSTSGVYNEQFF
TRBV20-1	-	few	TRBJ2-5	TGCAGTGCTAGAGAACCAGAGACCCAGTACTTC	CSAREPETQYF
TRBV7-6	-	-	TRBJ2-1	TGTGCCAGCAGCTTAATGAGCGTTGTAGGAAATGAGCAGTTCTTC	CASSLMSVVGNEQFF
TRBV7-6	-	-	TRBJ1-3	TGTGCCAGCAGCCTGTACCAAGGAAACACCATATATTTT	CASSLYQGNTIYF
TRBV9	-	-	TRBJ1-1	TGTGCCAGCACCAGCGATGCGGGCGGAACGAACACTGAAGCTTTCTTT	CASTSDAGGTNTEAFF
TRBV6-5	-	-	TRBJ1-1	TGTGCCAGCAGTTACTCTAGTGGACACGCTTTCTTT	CASSYSSGHAFF
TRBV19	TRBD1	-	TRBJ2-3	TGTGCCAGTAGAGATAGGACAGGGGTCACAGATACGCAGTATTTT	CASRDRTGVTDTQYF
TRBV19	-	few	TRBJ1-6	TGTGCCAGTAGTGAGGACGGCAGGTTTTATTCACCCCTCCACTTT	CASSEDGRFYSPLHF